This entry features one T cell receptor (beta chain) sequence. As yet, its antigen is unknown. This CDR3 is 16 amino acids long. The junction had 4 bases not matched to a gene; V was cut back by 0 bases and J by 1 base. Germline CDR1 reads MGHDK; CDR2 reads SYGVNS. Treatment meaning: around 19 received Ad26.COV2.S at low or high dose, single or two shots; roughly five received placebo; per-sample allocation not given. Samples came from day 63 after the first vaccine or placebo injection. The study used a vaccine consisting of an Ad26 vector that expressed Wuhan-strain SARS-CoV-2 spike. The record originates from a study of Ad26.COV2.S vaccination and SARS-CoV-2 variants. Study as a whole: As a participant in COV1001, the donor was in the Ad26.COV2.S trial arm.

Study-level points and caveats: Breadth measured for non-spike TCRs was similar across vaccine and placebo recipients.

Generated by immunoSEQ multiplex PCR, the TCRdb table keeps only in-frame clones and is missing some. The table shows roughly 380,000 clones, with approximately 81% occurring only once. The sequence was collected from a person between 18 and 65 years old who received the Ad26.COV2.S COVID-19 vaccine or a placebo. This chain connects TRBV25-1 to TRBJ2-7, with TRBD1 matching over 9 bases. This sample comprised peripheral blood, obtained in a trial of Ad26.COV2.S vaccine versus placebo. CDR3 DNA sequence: TGTGCCAGCAGTGAATATCGAGGACAGGGGTCCTACGAGCAGTACTTC. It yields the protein CASSEYRGQGSYEQYF.